This is a list of T cell receptor beta chains from one sample in a study of T cell repertoires in cytomegalovirus infection. Using its own MiXCR run on the reads, TCRdb lists one record per CDR3 protein. The table shows some 200,000 distinct CDR3 sequences, with less than 9.5% occurring only once. The sequencing sample was made of PBMCs. The receptors stem from a human donor in good health (CMV status not recorded). Some clones in this sample may be carry-over from other donors' samples. The conserved cysteine and the conserved F or W are not part of the CDR3 here. Not all rows give a size; the values are once, few, many and, for expanded clones, a class.

len,abundance,j_gene,v_gene,CDR3aa
13,.,TRBJ2-7,TRBV7-2,ASSSTSGTLYEQY
13,.,TRBJ2-2,TRBV29-1,SGQLGTLNTGELF
15,many,TRBJ1-1,TRBV4-1,ASSQERPGTLSTEAF
13,.,TRBJ2-3,TRBV30,AWSKRSLGADTQY
13,many,TRBJ2-3,TRBV7-3,ASSFDGRYTDTQY
13,few,TRBJ2-7,TRBV28,ASSLRRVALYELY
12,few,TRBJ2-7,TRBV5-1,ASSDRTISYEQY
15,many,TRBJ2-2,TRBV7-2,ASMGTPGRLNTGELF
13,many,TRBJ2-1,TRBV7-2,ASSSQGTSYNEQF
12,many,TRBJ1-5,TRBV20-1,SARDGGLNQPQH
14,.,TRBJ2-7,TRBV7-8,ASSLEPGQNSYEQY
15,many,TRBJ2-1,TRBV6-2/TRBV6-3,ASSSLLVAGGYNEQF